A single sample is the source of the 26 T cell receptor beta chains below, sequenced in a study of shared clonotypes between healthy human individuals. TCRdb keeps only in-frame clones here, not all; method: immunoSEQ multiplex PCR. The sample records some 500,000 clones, about 95% being singletons. Sequences were obtained from naive CD4+ T cells sorted from blood. Specified subset: CD45RA+ positively selected. Receptors originate from a woman aged 25 to 39 in good health.

V gene TRBV28 combines with J gene TRBJ2-5; D is possibly TRBD1 (7 bases). With the DNA end fitting TRBJ2-7 better, the J assignment may be wrong. This CDR3 is 15 amino acids long. The germline gives CDR1 MDHEN, CDR2 SYDVKM. CDR3 protein: CASSLGGGALYEQYF. The CDR3 DNA reads TGTGCCAGCAGTTTAGGAGGGGGCGCCCTTTACGAGCAGTACTTC.

The V gene is TRBV10-1, the J gene TRBJ2-7; 7 bases are a match to TRBD2. Germline trimming cut 9 bases from V and 6 bases from J; bases unmatched to any gene: 17. CDR3 length: 15 amino acids. Germline-derived CDR1 and CDR2 are WNHNN and SYGVQD (reference sequence). Here the CDR3 DNA reads TGCGCCAGGGAACGAGTGGCGGGAGCCCACTGCGAGCAGTACTTC. It translates to CARERVAGAHCEQYF.

The chain combines TRBV4-2 with TRBJ1-4, with D possibly being TRBD1 (5 bases). V was pared by 0 bases and J by 7 bases, with 9 bases between. CDR1 and CDR2 from the germline V gene are LGHNA and YNFKEQ. The length of the CDR3 is 14 residues. The CDR3 spells CASSQDGGLEKLFF. As DNA, the CDR3 is TGTGCCAGCAGCCAAGACGGGGGTCTTGAAAAACTGTTTTTT.

This sequence joins TRBV6-1 and TRBJ2-7; 14 bases map to TRBD2. The CDR3 contains 16 residues. V shed 3 bases, J shed 2 bases, and the junction held 3 bases outside the gene matches. Germline V CDR1 and CDR2: MNHNS, SASEGT. The CDR3 DNA follows: TGTGCCAGCAGTGAGGGACTAGCGGGAGAGGCCTACGAGCAGTACTTC. This gives the protein CASSEGLAGEAYEQYF.

The chain is built from TRBV2 and TRBJ2-1; either TRBD1 or TRBD2 may supply D (5 bases each). The CDR3 has 12 residues. Germline-derived CDR1 and CDR2 are SNHLY and FYNNEI. V lost 6 bases to trimming and J lost 10 bases, with 13 bases between them. CDR3 bases: TGTGCCAGCAGGAGAGGGGTAGGGGAGCAGTTCTTC. Protein sequence: CASRRGVGEQFF. The entire variable domain, with the rest obtained from reference TRBV2 and TRBJ2-1, is as follows: EPEVTQTPSHQVTQMGQEVILRCVPISNHLYFYWYRQILGQKVEFLVSFYNNEISEKSEIFDDQFSVERPDGSNFTLKIRSTKLEDSAMYFCASRRGVGEQFFGPGTRLTVL.

The chain employs TRBV19 and TRBJ2-4; 8 positions agree with TRBD1. Germline V CDR1 and CDR2: LNHDA, SQIVND (reference sequence). This CDR3 is 14 amino acids long. With V trimmed by 7 bases and J by 8 bases, 10 bases remained unmatched. In nucleotides, the CDR3 is TGTGCCAGTACCCTAAAACAGGGGGTTGACATTCAGTACTTC. Its protein is CASTLKQGVDIQYF.

The chain has TRBV7-1 and TRBJ2-7, with 7 bases fitting TRBD2. TRBV7-1 is reported as an ORF; its role is uncertain. This CDR3 is built from 15 residues. V gave up 4 bases and J gave up 6 bases; unmatched junction bases: 12. CDR3 DNA: TGTGCCAGCAGCTTAAGGGGCGGGAGTACCCTCGAGCAGTACTTC. Translated: CASSLRGGSTLEQYF.

The chain links TRBV28 to TRBJ2-7; no clear D gene. Between the trimmed V and J ends, which lost 6 bases and 3 bases, there was a span of 12 bases. The germline CDR1 and CDR2 sequences are MDHEN and SYDVKM. The CDR3 runs to 13 residues. The DNA for the CDR3 is TGTGCCAGCAGCCACAGTCCCCGCTACGAGCAGTACTTC. Translated: CASSHSPRYEQYF.

The chain joins TRBV2 to TRBJ2-5; TRBD2 matches 8 bases. Per germline, CDR1 SNHLY and CDR2 FYNNEI. The CDR3 runs to 16 residues. Losses at the gene ends were 6 bases for V and 4 bases for J; bases not matched to a gene: 13. This chain's CDR3 is CASRPDAAGVLETQYF. CDR3 in DNA: TGTGCCAGCAGGCCAGACGCAGCGGGAGTGCTAGAGACCCAGTACTTC. The full variable domain, rest sourced from reference TRBV2 and TRBJ2-5, is EPEVTQTPSHQVTQMGQEVILRCVPISNHLYFYWYRQILGQKVEFLVSFYNNEISEKSEIFDDQFSVERPDGSNFTLKIRSTKLEDSAMYFCASRPDAAGVLETQYFGPGTRLLVL.

DNA for the CDR3: TGTGCCACCAGCAGAGGGTCTTACTATGGCTACACCTTC. Its protein is CATSRGSYYGYTF. The chain recombines TRBV15 with TRBJ1-2; D not resolved. Per the germline V gene, CDR1 is LNHNV and CDR2 is YYDKDF (reference sequence). CDR3 length equals 13 residues. Trimming took 1 base from V and 3 from J, leaving 6 bases between them.

This clone has only one observation. The chain links TRBV7-9 to TRBJ2-7; possibly TRBD1 for D (5 bases). The V gene's germline CDR1 is SEHNR and CDR2 FQNEAQ (reference sequence). CDR3 length: 12 amino acids. The V end lost 4 bases, the J end lost 1 base, and 5 bases lay between the germline ends. The CDR3 sequence is CASSYRSYEQYF. In nucleotides, the CDR3 is TGTGCCAGCAGCTACAGGTCCTACGAGCAGTACTTC.

This chain connects TRBV5-6 to TRBJ2-7; D remains ambiguous. V was shortened by 3 bases and J by 4 bases, with 17 bases between the two germline ends. Per the germline V gene, CDR1 is SGHDT and CDR2 is YYEEEE. The CDR3 contains 15 residues. The CDR3 spells CASSSLTIIGYEQYF. CDR3 bases: TGTGCCAGCAGCTCTCTTACGATAATCGGGTACGAGCAGTACTTC.

The chain links TRBV6-5 to TRBJ1-1, with D maybe TRBD1 (5 bases). This CDR3 is 15 amino acids long. The germline V gene encodes CDR1 MNHEY and CDR2 SVGAGI. V was cut by 6 bases and J by 0 bases, with 14 bases left in between. The CDR3 bases are TGTGCCAGCAGCCCAGAGGGGATAGTGAACACTGAAGCTTTCTTT. Protein product: CASSPEGIVNTEAFF.

This rearrangement joins TRBV14 to TRBJ2-7; the D gene is possibly TRBD1 (5 bases). Trimming shortened V by 1 base and J by 2 bases, and 6 bases separated the two germline ends. The germline V gene encodes CDR1 SGHDN and CDR2 FVKESK. The CDR3 is 13 amino acids. The CDR3 DNA is TGTGCCAGCAGCCAAGTACAGGCCTACGAGCAGTACTTC. This translates into CASSQVQAYEQYF.

The chain carries TRBV15 and TRBJ1-5; no firm D call. The CDR3 consists of 13 residues. Germline V gene sequence: CDR1 LNHNV, CDR2 YYDKDF (reference sequence). Trimming took off 1 base at V and 5 bases at J, with 6 bases between the two ends. CDR3 nucleotide sequence: TGTGCCACCAGCAGAGTAGGAGATCAGCCCCAGCATTTT. It encodes CATSRVGDQPQHF.

This clone was found once. The genes are TRBV30 and TRBJ2-5, with TRBD1 identical over 11 bases. This CDR3 contains 16 residues. Germline V gives CDR1 GTSNPN, CDR2 SVGIG (reference sequence). Trimming at V came to 0 bases and at J to 1 base, leaving 4 bases not matched to a gene. The CDR3 DNA is TGTGCCTGGAGTGTACGGGACAGGGGGACCCAAGAGACCCAGTACTTC. It yields the protein CAWSVRDRGTQETQYF.

V usage is TRBV7-2 and J usage is TRBJ2-1, with D possibly matching TRBD2 (6 bases). CDR3 length: 15 residues. CDR1 and CDR2 from the germline V gene are SGHTA and FQGNSA. With 2 bases removed from V and 0 bases from J, the gap between germline ends came to 8 bases. DNA for the CDR3: TGTGCCAGCAGCTTATACGGGAGCTCCTACAATGAGCAGTTCTTC. This encodes CASSLYGSSYNEQFF.

This chain connects TRBV6-1 to TRBJ2-2; D not certain. This CDR3 is 11 amino acids long. Trimming shortened V by 4 bases and J by 8 bases, and 5 bases separated the two germline ends. Germline CDR1 MNHNS, CDR2 SASEGT. This CDR3 is CASSGFGELFF. The CDR3 DNA is TGTGCCAGCAGTGGATTTGGGGAGCTGTTTTTT.

This clone was observed a single time. The gene calls are TRBV19 and TRBJ2-2; the D gene is possibly TRBD1 (6 bases). Germline loops: CDR1 LNHDA, CDR2 SQIVND (reference sequence). The CDR3 has 15 amino acids. V lost 7 bases, J lost 5 bases, and 17 bases lay in between. The CDR3 spells CASKGYHRETGELFF. The CDR3 DNA follows: TGTGCCAGTAAGGGATACCACAGGGAAACCGGGGAGCTGTTTTTT.

V usage is TRBV5-1 and J usage is TRBJ2-6, with no clear D. The germline gives CDR1 SGHRS, CDR2 YFSETQ. This CDR3 has 15 amino acids. V was pared by 4 bases and J by 0 bases, with 8 bases between. CDR3 in amino acids: CASSITTSGANVLTF. The CDR3 nucleotides are TGCGCCAGCAGCATCACCACCTCTGGGGCCAACGTCCTGACTTTC.

This clone turned up a few times. This chain connects TRBV11-3 to TRBJ2-7; perhaps TRBD1 as D (6 bases). The CDR3 is 12 amino acids. The V gene's germline CDR1 is SGHNT and CDR2 YENEEA. Trimming removed 2 bases at V and 6 bases at J, with 8 bases between. CDR3 loop: CASSLSRGEQYF. The CDR3 DNA is TGTGCCAGCAGCTTAAGCAGGGGCGAGCAGTACTTC.

This clone was detected once. This chain connects TRBV6-7 to TRBJ2-2; tentatively, D is TRBD1 (5 bases). TRBV6-7 is an open reading frame whose function is uncertain. CDR3 length equals 12 residues. Trimming stripped 8 bases from V and 5 bases from J, with 9 bases between. CDR3 in amino acids: CASPSGTGELFF. The CDR3 DNA reads TGTGCCAGCCCTTCAGGGACCGGGGAGCTGTTTTTT.

The chain combines TRBV18 with TRBJ2-7, with D hard to call. V lost 6 bases and J 4 bases, leaving 19 bases between the germline ends. The CDR3 length is 15 residues. Per germline, CDR1 KGHSH and CDR2 LQKENI. In nucleotides, the CDR3 is TGTGCCAGCTCGGGGTCGAATAACCGGGCTTACGAGCAGTACTTC. Protein sequence: CASSGSNNRAYEQYF.

This chain joins TRBV27 and TRBJ1-2, with 7 nucleotides matching TRBD1. The length of the CDR3 is 14 residues. V lost 8 bases, J lost 0 bases, and 6 bases stayed unmatched. Germline loops: CDR1 MNHEY, CDR2 SMNVEV (reference sequence). The CDR3 here is CASARDRANYGYTF. In DNA form, the CDR3 reads TGTGCCAGCGCCCGGGACAGAGCTAACTATGGCTACACCTTC.

The chain recombines TRBV6-6 with TRBJ1-1; D not certain. V was trimmed by 10 bases and J by 0 bases, leaving 18 bases between them. CDR1 is MNHNY and CDR2 is SVGAGI in the germline V gene (reference sequence). This CDR3 has 15 residues. This CDR3 reads CATQLIENLNTEAFF. The CDR3 nucleotides are TGTGCCACCCAGTTAATAGAGAACCTGAACACTGAAGCTTTCTTT.

The chain has TRBV18 and TRBJ2-1; 10 bases fit TRBD1. Germline CDR1 KGHSH, CDR2 LQKENI. Unmatched junction bases numbered 5, after V lost 3 bases and J lost 9 bases. This CDR3 is 14 amino acids long. This chain's CDR3 is CASSPGDRGGEQFF. CDR3 DNA: TGTGCCAGCTCACCCGGGGACAGGGGCGGTGAGCAGTTCTTC.